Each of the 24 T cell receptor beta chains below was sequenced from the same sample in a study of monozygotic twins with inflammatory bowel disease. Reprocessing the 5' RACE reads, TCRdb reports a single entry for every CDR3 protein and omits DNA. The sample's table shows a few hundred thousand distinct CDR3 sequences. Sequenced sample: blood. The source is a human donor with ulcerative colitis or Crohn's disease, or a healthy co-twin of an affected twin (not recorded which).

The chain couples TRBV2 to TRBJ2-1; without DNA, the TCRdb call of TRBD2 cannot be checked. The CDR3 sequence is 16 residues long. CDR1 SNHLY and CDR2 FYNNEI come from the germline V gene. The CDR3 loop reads CASSEDMSGGAHEQFF.

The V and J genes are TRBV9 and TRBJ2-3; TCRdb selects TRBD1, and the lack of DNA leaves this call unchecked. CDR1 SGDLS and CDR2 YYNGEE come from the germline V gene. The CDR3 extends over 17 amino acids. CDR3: CASSVGPGGPSTDTQYF.

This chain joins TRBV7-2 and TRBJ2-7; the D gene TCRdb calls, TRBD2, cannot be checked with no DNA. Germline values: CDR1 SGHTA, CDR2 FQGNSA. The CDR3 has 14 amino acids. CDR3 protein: CASSLLAGAYEQYF. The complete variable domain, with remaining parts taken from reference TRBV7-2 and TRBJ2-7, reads GAGVSQSPSNKVTEKGKDVELRCDPISGHTALYWYRQSLGQGLEFLIYFQGNSAPDKSGLPSDRFSAERTGGSVSTLTIQRTQQEDSAVYLCASSLLAGAYEQYFGPGTRLTVT.

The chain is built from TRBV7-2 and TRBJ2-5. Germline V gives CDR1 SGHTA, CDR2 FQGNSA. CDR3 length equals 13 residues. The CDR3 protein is CASSLVIQETQYF.

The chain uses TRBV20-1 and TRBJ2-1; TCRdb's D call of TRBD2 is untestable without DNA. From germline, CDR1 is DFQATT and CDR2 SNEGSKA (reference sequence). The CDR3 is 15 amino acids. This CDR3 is CSATSGGAAYNEQFF.

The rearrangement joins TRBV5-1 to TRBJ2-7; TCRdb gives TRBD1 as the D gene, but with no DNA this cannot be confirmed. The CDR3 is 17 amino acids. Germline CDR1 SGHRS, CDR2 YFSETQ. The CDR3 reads CASSSFPDRGASYEQYF.

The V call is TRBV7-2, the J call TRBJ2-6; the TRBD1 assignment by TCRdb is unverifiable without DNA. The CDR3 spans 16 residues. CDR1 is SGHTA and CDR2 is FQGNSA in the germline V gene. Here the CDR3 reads CASSYTGASGANVLTF.

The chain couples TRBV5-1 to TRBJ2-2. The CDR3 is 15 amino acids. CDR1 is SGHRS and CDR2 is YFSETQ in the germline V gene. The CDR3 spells CASSLVAANTGELFF.

This CDR3 is CASSQPTSGGARETQYF. The gene calls are TRBV4-3 and TRBJ2-5; the D call from TCRdb, TRBD2, cannot be confirmed without DNA. The CDR3 length is 17 residues. Germline CDR1 is LGHNA and CDR2 is YSLEER.

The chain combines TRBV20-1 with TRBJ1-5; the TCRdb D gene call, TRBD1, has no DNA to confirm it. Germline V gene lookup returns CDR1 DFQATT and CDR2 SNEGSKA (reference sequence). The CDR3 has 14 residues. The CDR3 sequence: CSARTEVSNQPQHF.

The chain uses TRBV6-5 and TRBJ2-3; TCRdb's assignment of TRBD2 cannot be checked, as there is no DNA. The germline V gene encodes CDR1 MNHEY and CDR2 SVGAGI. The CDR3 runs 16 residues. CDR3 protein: CASSFLAGGRADTQYF.

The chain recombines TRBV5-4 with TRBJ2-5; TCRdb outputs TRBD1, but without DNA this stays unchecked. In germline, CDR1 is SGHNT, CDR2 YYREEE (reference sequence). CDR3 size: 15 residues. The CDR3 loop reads CASSPSRGQQETQYF.

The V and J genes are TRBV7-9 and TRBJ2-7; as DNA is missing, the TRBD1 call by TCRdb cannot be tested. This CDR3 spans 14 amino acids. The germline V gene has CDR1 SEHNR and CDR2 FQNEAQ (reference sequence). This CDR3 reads CASSRMDGTPKQYF.

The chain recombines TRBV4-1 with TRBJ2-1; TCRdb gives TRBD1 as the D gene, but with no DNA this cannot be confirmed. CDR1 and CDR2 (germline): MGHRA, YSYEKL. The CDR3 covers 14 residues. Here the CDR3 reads CASSQRTRSNEQFF.

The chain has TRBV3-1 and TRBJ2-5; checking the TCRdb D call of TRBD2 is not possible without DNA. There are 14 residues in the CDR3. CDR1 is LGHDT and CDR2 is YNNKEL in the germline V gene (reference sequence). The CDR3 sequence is CASSQDLAEETQYF.

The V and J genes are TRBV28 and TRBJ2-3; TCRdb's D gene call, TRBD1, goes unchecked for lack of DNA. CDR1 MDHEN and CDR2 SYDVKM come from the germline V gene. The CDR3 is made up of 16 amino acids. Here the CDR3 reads CASRLRTGSSTDTQYF.

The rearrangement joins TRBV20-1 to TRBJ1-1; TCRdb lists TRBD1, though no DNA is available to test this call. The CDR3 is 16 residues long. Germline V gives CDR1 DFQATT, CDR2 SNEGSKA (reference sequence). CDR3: CSATNTGISRLTEAFF.

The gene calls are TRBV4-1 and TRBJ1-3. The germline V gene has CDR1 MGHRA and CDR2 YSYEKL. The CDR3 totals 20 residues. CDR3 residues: CASSQDLGVRRGLYGNTIYF.

CDR3 residues: CASSLQPSGLTDTQYF. V is TRBV7-2 and J is TRBJ2-3; as DNA is missing, the TRBD2 call by TCRdb cannot be tested. The CDR3 is 16 residues long. The germline CDR1 and CDR2 sequences are SGHTA and FQGNSA.

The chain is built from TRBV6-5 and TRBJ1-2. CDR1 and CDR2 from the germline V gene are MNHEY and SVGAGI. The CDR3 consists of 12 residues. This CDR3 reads CASSFRGGYDTF.

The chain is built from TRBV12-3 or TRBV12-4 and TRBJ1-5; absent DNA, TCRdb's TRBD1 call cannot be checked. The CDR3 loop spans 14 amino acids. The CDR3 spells CASSVTRENQPQHF.

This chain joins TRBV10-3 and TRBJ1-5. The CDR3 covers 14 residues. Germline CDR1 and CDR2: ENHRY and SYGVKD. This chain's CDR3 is CAISEAGSNQPQHF.

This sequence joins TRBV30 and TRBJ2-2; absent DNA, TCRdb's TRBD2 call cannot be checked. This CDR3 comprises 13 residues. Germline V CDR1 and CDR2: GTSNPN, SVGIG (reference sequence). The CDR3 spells CAWSGSSAGELFF.

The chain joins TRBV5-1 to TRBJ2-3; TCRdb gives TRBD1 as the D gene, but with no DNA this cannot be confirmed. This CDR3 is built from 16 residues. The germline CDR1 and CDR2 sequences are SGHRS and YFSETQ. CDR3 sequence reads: CASSLRGGPSTDTQYF.